The rows below give T cell receptor beta chains drawn from one sample of a study of blood T cell repertoires in COVID-19. The assay was immunoSEQ multiplex PCR, and TCRdb's table has in-frame clones only and misses some. The repertoire consists of about 150,000 clones, with 80% occurring once and the leading ten covering under 0.75%. The sequenced sample was peripheral blood. Receptors were obtained from a man aged 55 to 69 with acute or convalescent COVID-19. The CDR3 runs from the conserved cysteine through the conserved F or W. A D gene is named only where the DNA matches it firmly. Clone size is stated in some rows and not others, as once, few, many or a class when expanded.

D: TRBD1
J: TRBJ2-7
V: TRBV7-9
size: -
CDR3: CASSLGQGPLEQYF
DNA: TGTGCCAGCAGCTTAGGACAGGGTCCCCTCGAGCAGTACTTC

D: TRBD1
J: TRBJ1-5
V: TRBV5-4
size: -
CDR3: CASSRDRDSVQPQHF
DNA: TGTGCCAGCAGCAGGGACAGGGACTCGGTTCAGCCCCAGCATTTT

D: -
J: TRBJ2-5
V: TRBV7-2
size: -
CDR3: CASSPNTPIIGETQYF
DNA: TGTGCCAGCAGCCCAAATACACCTATAATCGGAGAGACCCAGTACTTC

D: -
J: TRBJ1-6
V: TRBV19
size: -
CDR3: CASRVQGVDSPLHF
DNA: TGTGCCAGTAGAGTTCAGGGTGTCGATTCACCCCTCCACTTT

D: -
J: TRBJ2-5
V: TRBV11-2
size: -
CDR3: CASSLVGTPWETQYF
DNA: TGTGCCAGCAGCTTAGTGGGGACACCTTGGGAGACCCAGTACTTC

D: TRBD1
J: TRBJ2-7
V: TRBV7-8
size: -
CDR3: CASSLVGTGTGLISYEQYF
DNA: TGTGCCAGCAGCTTAGTGGGGACAGGGACGGGACTTATCTCCTACGAGCAGTACTTC

D: -
J: TRBJ1-1
V: TRBV18
size: -
CDR3: CASSQGPGAEAFF
DNA: TGTGCCAGCTCCCAAGGGCCAGGGGCTGAAGCTTTCTTT

D: TRBD1
J: TRBJ2-1
V: TRBV28
size: -
CDR3: CASSGRQGRYNEQFF
DNA: TGTGCCAGCAGTGGGAGACAGGGAAGGTACAATGAGCAGTTCTTC

D: -
J: TRBJ1-1
V: TRBV20-1
size: -
CDR3: CSASQTEAFF
DNA: TGCAGTGCTAGTCAGACTGAAGCTTTCTTT

D: TRBD1
J: TRBJ1-2
V: TRBV5-4
size: -
CDR3: CASSEGQRNYGYTF
DNA: TGTGCCAGCAGCGAGGGACAGCGAAACTATGGCTACACCTTC

D: TRBD1
J: TRBJ1-5
V: TRBV20-1
size: -
CDR3: CSAPQGGPQHF
DNA: TGCAGTGCTCCGCAGGGGGGGCCCCAGCATTTT

D: TRBD1
J: TRBJ2-6
V: TRBV6-5
size: -
CDR3: CASSSGGSGANVLTF
DNA: TGTGCCAGCAGTTCAGGGGGATCTGGGGCCAACGTCCTGACTTTC

D: -
J: TRBJ2-7
V: TRBV7-6
size: -
CDR3: CASSFQTGPYEQYF
DNA: TGTGCCAGCAGCTTCCAGACAGGCCCCTACGAGCAGTACTTC

D: TRBD1
J: TRBJ1-2
V: TRBV15
size: -
CDR3: CATSRDRGTGAGYTF
DNA: TGTGCCACCAGCAGAGATCGGGGGACAGGGGCCGGCTACACCTTC

D: TRBD2
J: TRBJ2-1
V: TRBV9
size: many
CDR3: CASSVRLADNEQFF
DNA: TGTGCCAGCAGCGTAAGGCTAGCGGACAATGAGCAGTTCTTC

D: TRBD2
J: TRBJ2-7
V: TRBV11-2
size: -
CDR3: CASSLLPLTSGGVGYEQYF
DNA: TGTGCCAGCAGCTTACTCCCTCTGACTAGCGGGGGGGTCGGCTACGAGCAGTACTTC

D: -
J: TRBJ2-7
V: TRBV27
size: -
CDR3: CASRRDDISEQYF
DNA: TGTGCCAGCAGGAGGGATGACATCTCCGAGCAGTACTTC

D: -
J: TRBJ1-4
V: TRBV7-2
size: -
CDR3: CASSATAATNEKLFF
DNA: TGTGCCAGCAGCGCAACAGCAGCAACTAATGAAAAACTGTTTTTT

D: TRBD2
J: TRBJ2-3
V: TRBV4-3
size: -
CDR3: CASSQEPPPSGLAGGPLDTQYF
DNA: TGCGCCAGCAGCCAAGAACCTCCTCCTTCGGGGCTAGCGGGAGGGCCTTTAGATACGCAGTATTTT

D: TRBD2
J: TRBJ2-7
V: TRBV6-2/TRBV6-3
size: -
CDR3: CASSYSSRAGVYEQYF
DNA: TGTGCCAGCAGTTACTCATCTAGGGCGGGAGTGTACGAGCAGTACTTC

D: TRBD1
J: TRBJ1-5
V: TRBV4-2
size: once
CDR3: CASSQLDRDDQPQHF
DNA: TGTGCCAGCAGCCAACTCGACAGGGATGATCAGCCCCAGCATTTT

D: TRBD1
J: TRBJ2-3
V: TRBV12-5
size: -
CDR3: CASGLVLGGRDTQYF
DNA: TGTGCTAGTGGTTTGGTACTAGGGGGCAGGGATACGCAGTATTTT

D: -
J: TRBJ1-1
V: TRBV3-1/TRBV3-2
size: -
CDR3: CASSPLRGGTEAFF
DNA: TGTGCCAGCAGCCCTCTTAGGGGTGGGACTGAAGCTTTCTTT

D: TRBD2
J: TRBJ2-1
V: TRBV27
size: -
CDR3: CASSLRTSGNEQFF
DNA: TGTGCCAGCAGTTTAAGGACTAGCGGCAATGAGCAGTTCTTC

D: TRBD1
J: TRBJ2-6
V: TRBV5-8
size: -
CDR3: CASSSTGSGANVLTF
DNA: TGTGCCAGCAGCTCGACAGGGTCAGGGGCCAACGTCCTGACTTTC

D: -
J: TRBJ1-6
V: TRBV7-2
size: -
CDR3: CASSSSQGYNSPLHF
DNA: TGTGCCAGCAGCTCTAGTCAGGGGTATAATTCACCCCTCCACTTT

D: -
J: TRBJ1-2
V: TRBV25-1
size: -
CDR3: CATSGGSYGYTF
DNA: TGTGCCACCTCGGGCGGGAGCTATGGCTACACCTTC

D: TRBD2
J: TRBJ2-2
V: TRBV5-4
size: -
CDR3: CASSLARGLAGVGAGGELFF
DNA: TGTGCCAGCAGCTTGGCCAGGGGACTAGCGGGAGTGGGGGCTGGCGGGGAGCTGTTTTTT

D: TRBD1
J: TRBJ2-1
V: TRBV6-5
size: few
CDR3: CASSRTGLLYNEQFF
DNA: TGTGCCAGCAGTAGGACAGGGTTGCTCTACAATGAGCAGTTCTTC

D: -
J: TRBJ2-1
V: TRBV12-3/TRBV12-4
size: -
CDR3: CASLSGADGPFF
DNA: TGTGCCAGCCTGTCAGGGGCGGATGGGCCGTTCTTC

D: TRBD1
J: TRBJ1-4
V: TRBV6-5
size: few
CDR3: CATGDRGFVGEKLFF
DNA: TGTGCCACTGGGGACAGGGGTTTCGTGGGGGAAAAACTGTTTTTT

D: TRBD1
J: TRBJ1-4
V: TRBV7-9
size: once
CDR3: CASRTGGHEKLFF
DNA: TGTGCCAGCAGGACAGGGGGTCATGAAAAACTGTTTTTT

D: TRBD1
J: TRBJ1-2
V: TRBV12-3/TRBV12-4
size: -
CDR3: CASSLTGDYGYTF
DNA: TGTGCCAGCAGTTTAACAGGGGACTATGGCTACACCTTC

D: -
J: TRBJ1-5
V: TRBV28
size: -
CDR3: CASSLAPINQPQHF
DNA: TGTGCCAGCAGTTTGGCACCGATCAATCAGCCCCAGCATTTT

D: -
J: TRBJ2-7
V: TRBV2
size: -
CDR3: CASRVEGGARYEQYF
DNA: TGTGCCAGCAGGGTTGAGGGGGGGGCCCGCTACGAGCAGTACTTC

D: TRBD1
J: TRBJ2-5
V: TRBV5-5
size: -
CDR3: CASSPSGQGGETQYF
DNA: TGTGCCAGCAGCCCGTCCGGACAGGGCGGCGAGACCCAGTACTTC